Only a few counts were recorded for the clone carrying this TCR beta chain. Its target is unknown. With a much larger clone just one base away, this may be a read error. The data are from a study of breast tumors, draining lymph nodes, adjacent tissues. Study conclusions and caveats: Tumor repertoires ranked between lymph nodes and nontumor tissue in diversity, with V and J gene preferences. Data only fit, rather than demonstrated, lymph node origin of most tumor T cells. Compared with basal-like, luminal-like tumors shared significantly more repertoire with nontumor tissue. Most tumor T cells seemingly derive from lymph node, then expand in tumor.

Germline V CDR1 and CDR2: SGHVS, FQNEAQ. CDR3 length: 13 amino acids. The lymph nodes were axillary draining lymph nodes from breast cancer patients. TCRdb re-derived calls from the multiplex PCR reads in MiXCR, one entry per CDR3 protein. The sample yields approximately 120,000 distinct CDR3 sequences, 21% seen once. This chain links TRBV7-8 with TRBJ1-2; no clear D gene. The sequence was collected from a female donor with breast cancer. Some clones in this sample may be carry-over from other donors' samples. The sequenced sample was axillary lymph node tissue. The CDR3 sequence is CASSFGTNYGCTF. As DNA, the CDR3 is TGTGCCAGCAGCTTCGGCACCAACTATGGCTGCACCTTC. The full variable domain, in which reference TRBV7-8 and TRBJ1-2 provide the parts outside the CDR3, is GAGVSQSPRYKVAKRGQDVALRCDPISGHVSLFWYQQALGQGPEFLTYFQNEAQLDKSGLPSDRFFAERPEGSVSTLKIQRTQQEDSAVYLCASSFGTNYGCTFGSGTRLTVV.